This T cell receptor beta chain was identified during a study of blood T cell repertoires in COVID-19. This clone was counted once. The V end lost 5 bases, the J end lost 6 bases, and 14 bases lay between the germline ends. Germline CDR1 MNHEY, CDR2 SVGAGI. CDR3 length: 15 residues. The data were produced by immunoSEQ multiplex PCR, yet TCRdb's version contains in-frame clones alone and is incomplete. The sample consists of about 130,000 clones, roughly 90% of them appearing once. The chain is built from TRBV6-5 and TRBJ1-6; a weak D match, TRBD1 (6 bases). Sequenced material: peripheral blood. The receptor's source is a woman of 80 years or more with acute or convalescent COVID-19. CDR3 in DNA: TGTGCCAGCAGTCCTCGGACAGAAATTAATTCACCCCTCCACTTT. Encoded protein: CASSPRTEINSPLHF.